This record looks at one T cell receptor (beta chain) sequence and its context. The target antigen is unknown. Germline CDR1 and CDR2: DFQATT and SNEGSKA (reference sequence). The CDR3 runs 14 residues. The V and J ends lost 3 bases and 1 base, in that order; junction bases with no gene match: 1. The study used treatment-naive patients who had stable or active relapsing-remitting disease as multiple sclerosis controls. Bulk CD8+ and CD4+ cells came from magnetic negative isolation; CD8+ TEMRA by FACS. This sample is drawn from a study of CD8 T cells in Susac syndrome. General study points: The study conceded that relatively few individuals underwent its TCR sequencing and HLA analysis.

With random hexamers, reverse transcription was performed on roughly 0.5 to 1 ug of RNA. Amplification of the TCR beta CDR3 was carried out by immunoSEQ multiplex PCR, which spanned a total of 54 Vbeta and 13 Jbeta segments. A single record per CDR3 protein comes from TCRdb applying MiXCR to the immunoSEQ multiplex PCR reads. The sample lists some 150,000 distinct CDR3 sequences, roughly 95% occurring once. Sequencing input: CD8+ T cells from PBMCs. The rearrangement uses TRBV20-1 and TRBJ1-1; 11 bases match TRBD1. The TCR sequence derives from a human donor with multiple sclerosis. In DNA form, the CDR3 reads TGCAGTGCTAGGGGGACAGGGGGGAACACTGAAGCTTTCTTT. Its protein product is CSARGTGGNTEAFF.